The 6 T cell receptor beta chains reported below all come from one sample, sequenced in a study of cytomegalovirus exposure and HLA in healthy donors (dated by TCRdb to 2016 to 2017). The library was generated by the immunoSEQ multiplex PCR assay. The multiplex PCR relied on a mix of 60 forward primers for TCR Vbeta segments and 13 reverse primers for TCR Jbeta segments. Imported from immuneACCESS, the table was reduced by TCRdb to in-frame sequences with V and J called. These copies leave out some clones; in studies compared against another copy, an unresolved V gene accounts for under half, and the cause of the remainder is not known. Counted in this sample were nearly 200,000 clones; about three quarters of them appeared once. 2.1% of the sample rests with the top ten. Sequences were obtained from PBMCs. These receptor sequences come from a young woman in good health and CMV-seropositive.

Here the CDR3 DNA reads TGTGCCAGCAGCTCGGGGACAGGGGGTCTACGGGCCTACGAGCAGTACTTC. This codes for CASSSGTGGLRAYEQYF. The V gene is TRBV27, the J gene TRBJ2-7; 11 bases are a match to TRBD1. Germline CDR1 and CDR2: MNHEY and SMNVEV (reference sequence). This CDR3 has 17 amino acids. Trimming at V came to 6 bases and at J to 2 bases, leaving 12 bases not matched to a gene.

This clone has only one observation. V is TRBV6-6 and J is TRBJ1-4, with D uncertain. Germline assignment: CDR1 MNHNY and CDR2 SVGAGI (reference sequence). This CDR3 contains 14 residues. Between the trimmed V and J ends, which lost 1 base and 6 bases, there was a span of 9 bases. The DNA of the CDR3 is TGTGCCAGCAGTTACTTAACTCCTTATGAAAAACTGTTTTTT. This codes for CASSYLTPYEKLFF.

The CDR3 loop is CASSPLGRDSGANVLTF. CDR3 in DNA: TGTGCCAGCTCACCCTTAGGACGGGACTCTGGGGCCAACGTCCTGACTTTC. This sequence joins TRBV18 and TRBJ2-6; a weak D match, TRBD2 (5 bases). Germline CDR1 is KGHSH and CDR2 is LQKENI. The germline V and J ends were trimmed by 3 bases and 0 bases, with 12 bases remaining between them. This CDR3 spans 17 amino acids. Supplemented by reference TRBV18 and TRBJ2-6, the full variable domain reads NAGVMQNPRHLVRRRGQEARLRCSPMKGHSHVYWYRQLPEEGLKFMVYLQKENIIDESGMPKERFSAEFPKEGPSILRIQQVVRGDSAAYFCASSPLGRDSGANVLTFGAGSRLTVL.

The chain has TRBV11-1 and TRBJ1-1, with D maybe TRBD1 (5 bases). The CDR3 loop spans 11 amino acids. Germline lookup yields CDR1 SGHAT and CDR2 FQDESV (reference sequence). V was clipped by 5 bases and J by 4 bases, with 5 bases between them. The CDR3 DNA follows: TGTGCCAGCAGCAGGGGCACTGAAGCTTTCTTT. The encoded protein is CASSRGTEAFF.

This rearrangement joins TRBV2 to TRBJ2-7; TRBD1 agrees at 10 bases. With V trimmed by 11 bases and J by 6 bases, 13 bases remained unmatched. Germline loops: CDR1 SNHLY, CDR2 FYNNEI. The CDR3 totals 14 residues. The CDR3 coding sequence is TGTGCCCGAACTACCGGGACAGGGGAAGGCGAGCAGTACTTC. This gives the protein CARTTGTGEGEQYF.

V usage is TRBV2 and J usage is TRBJ2-1, with D possibly TRBD2 on 5 matching bases. This CDR3 region has 13 residues. The germline V gene encodes CDR1 SNHLY and CDR2 FYNNEI. V shed 3 bases and J shed 8 bases, with 11 bases lying between them. CDR3 nucleotide sequence: TGTGCCAGCAGTGAGGAGGCCGGGTATGAGCAGTTCTTC. Its protein is CASSEEAGYEQFF.